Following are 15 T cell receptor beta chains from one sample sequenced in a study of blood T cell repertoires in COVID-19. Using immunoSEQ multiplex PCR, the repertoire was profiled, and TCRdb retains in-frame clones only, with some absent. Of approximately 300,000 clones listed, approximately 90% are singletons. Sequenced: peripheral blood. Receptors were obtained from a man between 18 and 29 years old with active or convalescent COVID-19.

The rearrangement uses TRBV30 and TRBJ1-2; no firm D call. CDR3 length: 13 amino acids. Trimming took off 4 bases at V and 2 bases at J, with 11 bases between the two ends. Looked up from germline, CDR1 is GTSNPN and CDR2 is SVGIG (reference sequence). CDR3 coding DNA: TGTGCCTGGAACCGGGAAGAGAACTATGGCTACACCTTC. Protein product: CAWNREENYGYTF.

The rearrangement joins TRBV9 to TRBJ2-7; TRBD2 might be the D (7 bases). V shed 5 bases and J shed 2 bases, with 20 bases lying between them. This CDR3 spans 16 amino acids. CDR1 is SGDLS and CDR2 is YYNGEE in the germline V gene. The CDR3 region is CASSGLGGGGAYEQYF. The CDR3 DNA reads TGTGCCAGCAGTGGACTCGGAGGAGGGGGGGCCTACGAGCAGTACTTC.

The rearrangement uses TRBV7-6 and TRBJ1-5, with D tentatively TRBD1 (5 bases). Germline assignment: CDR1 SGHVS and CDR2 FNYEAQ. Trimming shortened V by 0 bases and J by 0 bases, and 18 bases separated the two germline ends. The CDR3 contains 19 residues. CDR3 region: CASSLALGKRDFSNQPQHF. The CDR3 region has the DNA TGTGCCAGCAGCTTAGCGCTGGGAAAACGGGACTTTAGCAATCAGCCCCAGCATTTT. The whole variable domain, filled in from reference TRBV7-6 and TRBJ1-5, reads GAGVSQSPRYKVTKRGQDVALRCDPISGHVSLYWYRQALGQGPEFLTYFNYEAQQDKSGLPNDRFSAERPEGSISTLTIQRTEQRDSAMYRCASSLALGKRDFSNQPQHFGDGTRLSIL.

The CDR3 DNA is TGTGCCAGCAGTTATGACAGGGTTGTGGATGGCTACACCTTC. Protein sequence: CASSYDRVVDGYTF. The chain links TRBV6-2 or TRBV6-3 to TRBJ1-2; 7 bases are a match to TRBD1. Germline V gene lookup returns CDR1 MNHEY and CDR2 SVGEGT. Losses at the gene ends were 3 bases for V and 6 bases for J; bases not matched to a gene: 7. The CDR3 runs 14 residues.

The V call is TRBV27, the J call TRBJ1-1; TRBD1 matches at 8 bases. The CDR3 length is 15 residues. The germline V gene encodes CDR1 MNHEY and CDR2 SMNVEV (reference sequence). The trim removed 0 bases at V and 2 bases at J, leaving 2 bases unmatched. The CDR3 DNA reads TGTGCCAGCAGTTTATCGACAGGGGTAAACACTGAAGCTTTCTTT. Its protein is CASSLSTGVNTEAFF.

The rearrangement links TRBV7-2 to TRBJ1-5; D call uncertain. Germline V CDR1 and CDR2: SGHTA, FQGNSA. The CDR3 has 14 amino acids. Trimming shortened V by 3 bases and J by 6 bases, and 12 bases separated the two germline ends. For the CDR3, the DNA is TGTGCCAGCAGCTTGGGAGGGAGTAGTCAGCCCCAGCATTTT. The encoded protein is CASSLGGSSQPQHF.

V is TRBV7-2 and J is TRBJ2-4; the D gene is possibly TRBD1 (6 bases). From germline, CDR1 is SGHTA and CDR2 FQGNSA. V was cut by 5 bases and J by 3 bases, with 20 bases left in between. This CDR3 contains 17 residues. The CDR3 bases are TGTGCCAGCAGCCCCCATTTCAGGTCCAGGGGCAAAAACATTCAGTACTTC. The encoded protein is CASSPHFRSRGKNIQYF.

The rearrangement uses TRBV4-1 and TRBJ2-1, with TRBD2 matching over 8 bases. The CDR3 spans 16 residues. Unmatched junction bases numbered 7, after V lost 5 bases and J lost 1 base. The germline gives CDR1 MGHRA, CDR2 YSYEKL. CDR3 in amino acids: CASSSRGDLSYNEQFF. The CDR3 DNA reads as TGCGCCAGCAGCTCGCGGGGGGACCTTTCCTACAATGAGCAGTTCTTC.

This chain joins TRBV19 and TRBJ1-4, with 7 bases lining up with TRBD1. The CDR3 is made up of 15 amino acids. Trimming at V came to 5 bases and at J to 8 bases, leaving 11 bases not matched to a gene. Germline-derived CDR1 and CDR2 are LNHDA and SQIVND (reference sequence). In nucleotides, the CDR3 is TGTGCCAGTAGTCTAGGACAGGCTCGGAGCGAAAAACTGTTTTTT. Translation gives CASSLGQARSEKLFF.

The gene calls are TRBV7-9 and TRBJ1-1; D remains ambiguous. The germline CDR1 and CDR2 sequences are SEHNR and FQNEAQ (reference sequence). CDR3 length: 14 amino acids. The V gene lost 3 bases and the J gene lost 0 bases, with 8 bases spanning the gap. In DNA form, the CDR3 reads TGTGCCAGCAGCTTTTCAGGAATGAACACTGAAGCTTTCTTT. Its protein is CASSFSGMNTEAFF.

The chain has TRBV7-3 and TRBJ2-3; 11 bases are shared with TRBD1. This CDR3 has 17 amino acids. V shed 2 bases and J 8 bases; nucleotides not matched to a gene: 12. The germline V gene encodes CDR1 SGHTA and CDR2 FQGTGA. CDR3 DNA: TGTGCCAGCAGCTTAGACCCTGGACAGGGGGCGCGTAGTACGCAGTATTTT. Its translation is CASSLDPGQGARSTQYF.

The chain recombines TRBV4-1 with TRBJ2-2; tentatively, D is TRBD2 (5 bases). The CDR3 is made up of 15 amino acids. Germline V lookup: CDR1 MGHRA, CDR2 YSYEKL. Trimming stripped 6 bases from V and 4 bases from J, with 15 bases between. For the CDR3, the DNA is TGCGCCAGCAGGGAGGTGGGTCGAGGCACCGGGGAGCTGTTTTTT. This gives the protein CASREVGRGTGELFF.

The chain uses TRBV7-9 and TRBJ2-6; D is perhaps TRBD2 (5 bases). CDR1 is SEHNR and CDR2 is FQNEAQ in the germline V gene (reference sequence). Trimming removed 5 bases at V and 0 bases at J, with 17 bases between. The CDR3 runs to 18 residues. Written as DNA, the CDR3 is TGTGCCAGCAGCCCCCCCGGACTGGGAAGCTCTGGGGCCAACGTCCTGACTTTC. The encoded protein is CASSPPGLGSSGANVLTF.

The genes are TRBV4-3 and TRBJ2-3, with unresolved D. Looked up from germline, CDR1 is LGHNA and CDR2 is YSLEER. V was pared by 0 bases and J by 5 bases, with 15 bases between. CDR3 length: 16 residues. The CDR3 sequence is CASSQDHLTSGDTQYF. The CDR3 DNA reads TGCGCCAGCAGCCAAGATCATCTTACCTCGGGAGATACGCAGTATTTT.

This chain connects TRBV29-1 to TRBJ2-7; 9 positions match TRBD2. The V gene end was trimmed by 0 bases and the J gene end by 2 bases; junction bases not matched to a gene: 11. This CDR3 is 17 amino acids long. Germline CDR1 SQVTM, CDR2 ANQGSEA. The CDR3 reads CSVEDRVQPSGAYEQYF. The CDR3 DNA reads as TGCAGCGTTGAAGATCGTGTCCAGCCTAGCGGGGCCTACGAGCAGTACTTC.